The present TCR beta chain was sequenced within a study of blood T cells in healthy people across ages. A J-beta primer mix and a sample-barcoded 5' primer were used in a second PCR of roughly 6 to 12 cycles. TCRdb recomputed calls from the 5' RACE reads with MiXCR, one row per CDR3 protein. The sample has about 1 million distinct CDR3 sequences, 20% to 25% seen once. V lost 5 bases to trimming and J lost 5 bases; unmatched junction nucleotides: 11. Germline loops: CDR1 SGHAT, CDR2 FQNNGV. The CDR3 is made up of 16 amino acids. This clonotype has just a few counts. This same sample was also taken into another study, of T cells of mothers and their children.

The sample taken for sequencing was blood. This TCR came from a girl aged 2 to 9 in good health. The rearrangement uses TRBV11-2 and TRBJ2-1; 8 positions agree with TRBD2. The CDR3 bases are TGTGCCAGCAGCAGCCTTGAAGCGGGAGTGAACAATGAGCAGTTCTTC. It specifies CASSSLEAGVNNEQFF. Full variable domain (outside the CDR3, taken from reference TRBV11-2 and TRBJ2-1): EAGVAQSPRYKIIEKRQSVAFWCNPISGHATLYWYQQILGQGPKLLIQFQNNGVVDDSQLPKDRFSAERLKGVDSTLKIQPAKLEDSAVYLCASSSLEAGVNNEQFFGPGTRLTVL.